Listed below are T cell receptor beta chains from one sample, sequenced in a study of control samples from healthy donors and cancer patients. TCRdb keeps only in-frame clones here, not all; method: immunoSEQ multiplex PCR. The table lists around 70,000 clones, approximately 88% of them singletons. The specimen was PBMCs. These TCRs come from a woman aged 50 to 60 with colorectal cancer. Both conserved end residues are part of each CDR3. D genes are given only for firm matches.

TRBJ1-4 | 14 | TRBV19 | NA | TGTGCCAGTAGTCGGGGGACCGTTGCTGAAAAACTGTTTTTT | CASSRGTVAEKLFF
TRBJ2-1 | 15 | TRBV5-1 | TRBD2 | TGCGCCAGCAGCTTGACTAGCGTTCCCTACAATGAGCAGTTCTTC | CASSLTSVPYNEQFF
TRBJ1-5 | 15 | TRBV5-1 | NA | TGCGCCAGCTCAGAGGGATCTGATAGCAATCAGCCCCAGCATTTT | CASSEGSDSNQPQHF
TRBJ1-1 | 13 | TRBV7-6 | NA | TGTGCCAGCGGGGGGGGGAGTGGGACTGAAGCTTTCTTT | CASGGGSGTEAFF
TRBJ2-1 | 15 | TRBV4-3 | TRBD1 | TGCGCCAGCAGCCAAGAGGACAGGGTCTACAATGAGCAGTTCTTC | CASSQEDRVYNEQFF
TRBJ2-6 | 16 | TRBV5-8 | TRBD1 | TGTGCCAGCAGCTTGAAGGGGGCGGCTGGGGCCAACGTCCTGACTTTC | CASSLKGAAGANVLTF
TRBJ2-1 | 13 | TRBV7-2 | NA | TGTGCCAGCAGCTCCGGTAGTAGAGGTGAGCAGTTCTTC | CASSSGSRGEQFF
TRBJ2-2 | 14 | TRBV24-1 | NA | TGTGCCACCAGTGGGCAGGGTCAGGCCGGGGAGCTGTTTTTT | CATSGQGQAGELFF
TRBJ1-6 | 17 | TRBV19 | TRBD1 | TGTGCCAGTAGTCCACCGCCTCGACAGGGGCACAATTCACCCCTCCACTTT | CASSPPPRQGHNSPLHF
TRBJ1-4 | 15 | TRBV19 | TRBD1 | TGTGCCAGTTCACATTCGAAGGGGGCGCGGGAAAAACTGTTTTTT | CASSHSKGAREKLFF